This T cell receptor (beta chain) comes out of a study of neurological immune-mediated disorders (dated by TCRdb to the late 2010s). Notes on the research overall: Peripheral blood TCR-beta repertoires from HTLV-I-associated myelopathy (HAM/TSP) patients, multiple sclerosis patients and healthy controls were compared by UMI-based sequencing. The 106 TCR-beta libraries covered PBMC samples along with longitudinal samples, technical triplicates, and paired sorted CD4+ and CD8+ T-cell subsets. Of the approximately 70 subjects in the cohort, about 14 were HAM/TSP patients, roughly 35 were multiple sclerosis patients, and about 20 were healthy controls.

V loses 2 bases, J loses 1 base, and the germline ends lie 10 bases apart. The CDR3 holds 15 amino acids from the cysteine to the phenylalanine. CDR3 DNA only is kept here, 45 bases in frame from base 1. CDR1 SEHNR and CDR2 FQNEAQ were looked up in the germline V gene (reference sequence). Overall results and qualifications from the work: TCR clonal expansion was highest in HAM/TSP patients and lowest in MS patients, with MS patients falling below even healthy controls. No identical CDR3 amino acid sequences were shared among expanded clones across subjects, suggesting private TCR-beta repertoires in all groups.

cDNA was synthesized by template-switch 5'RACE using a primer carrying a 10-nucleotide random unique molecular identifier by which each TCR transcript was tagged. Every sequencing run yielded over 200 million TCR-beta sequences covering 15-18 subjects. Total RNA was extracted with the RNeasy kit. Using the KAPA Real-time Library Amplification kit, TCR-beta VDJ regions were amplified with primers for the TCR constant region and the 5'RACE anchor. Sample indexes and Illumina adaptors were added in a first PCR, and a second PCR then increased library yield. The roughly 650 bp TCR product was size-selected on a 2% E-gel SizeSelection system after Ampure bead purification. Before pooling, libraries had their quality checked on a Bioanalyzer, their concentration measured with Qubit, and their quantity determined with the Kapa Library Quantification kit. An Illumina HiSeq 2500 sequenced the libraries paired-end 2 x 150 bp. To increase sequence diversity, about 25-30% phiX was spiked into each library pool. In the source study's methods: The quality-filtered reads were processed with the UMI-based MiGEC pipeline, whose error correction step removed more than 90% of the raw TCR sequences. VDJ genes were aligned to IMGT germline references, and clonotypes were defined by unique CDR3 amino acid sequence plus V-J genes. Clonal expansion, Shannon diversity, and CDR3 relatedness (CalcPairwiseDistances, ClusterSamples) were evaluated with VDJtools, and phylogenetic trees were built with CLCbio workbench. Using coefficient-of-variation modelling across technical triplicates, the study counted a clone as expanded if it had at least 8 unique UMIs. The public reads were run again by TCRdb, first through fastp at Q25 and then through MiXCR, and only productive beta chains were kept. Each record represents a unique CDR3 protein, reported with the most common genes and DNA among its rows. The V and J calls were determined by TCRdb, not by the authors. This sample is represented by some 37,000 distinct CDR3 sequences; about 4.4% of them were singletons. Of the sample, roughly 10% is held by the ten largest clones.

This clonotype registers as medium-sized (0.01 to 0.1%) within its sample. What this receptor recognizes is not known. No base-level quality is on record; no much larger clone is a single base apart. Blood bank volunteers in Maryland, USA served as the healthy controls. TCR libraries for sorted subsets were made from 1 million sorted CD4+ or CD8+ T cells. Peripheral blood underwent Ficoll-Hypaque density gradient centrifugation to isolate PBMCs, which were then cryopreserved in liquid nitrogen. Paired sorted CD4+ and CD8+ subsets came from healthy controls, HAM/TSP patients and MS patients. Sequenced sample: CD4+ T cells from blood. The rearrangement combines TRBV7-9 with TRBJ2-3; the D segment might be TRBD1 or TRBD2, since each matches 5 bases. The receptor's source is a man between 18 and 35 years old in good health. The nucleotides read TGTGCCAGCAGCTTATCCGGGGACGGCACAGATACGCAGTATTTT. Translation gives CASSLSGDGTDTQYF.